This is a list of T cell receptor beta chains from one sample in a study of T-cell reconstitution after alpha-beta-depleted transplantation in children. TCRdb reprocessed the PCR reads via MiXCR and lists one record per CDR3 protein. The sample shows roughly 400,000 distinct CDR3 sequences, over 40% of them seen only once. The sample consisted of PBMCs, taken before TCRalphabeta/CD19-depleted stem cell transplant. The receptors stem from a girl aged 2 to 10 with aplastic anemia, due to receive a stem cell transplant. Each CDR3 is given without its conserved first and last residue. D genes are given only for firm matches.

CDR3 protein: SARERAGGGEQY
D gene: TRBD2
J gene: TRBJ2-7
V gene: TRBV20-1

CDR3 protein: RAGGASYNEQF
D gene: -
J gene: TRBJ2-1
V gene: TRBV29-1

CDR3 protein: AWSSRTGTRTYEQY
D gene: TRBD2
J gene: TRBJ2-7
V gene: TRBV30

CDR3 protein: MTGAGTGELF
D gene: TRBD1
J gene: TRBJ2-2
V gene: TRBV20-1

CDR3 protein: SAAPINEVQF
D gene: -
J gene: TRBJ2-1
V gene: TRBV20-1

CDR3 protein: ASSLDRNSYGYT
D gene: -
J gene: TRBJ1-2
V gene: TRBV5-6

CDR3 protein: ASSSFGGQGLYEQY
D gene: -
J gene: TRBJ2-7
V gene: TRBV12-3/TRBV12-4

CDR3 protein: ASSLTATYNEQF
D gene: -
J gene: TRBJ2-1
V gene: TRBV7-3

CDR3 protein: ASSYEAGGRLADTQY
D gene: TRBD2
J gene: TRBJ2-3
V gene: TRBV6-5

CDR3 protein: ASSLEAGVSEQY
D gene: TRBD2
J gene: TRBJ2-7
V gene: TRBV5-1

CDR3 protein: SALSTGITAF
D gene: -
J gene: TRBJ1-1
V gene: TRBV29-1

CDR3 protein: SVAPGLGVEQY
D gene: -
J gene: TRBJ2-7
V gene: TRBV29-1

CDR3 protein: SGETGRNSPLH
D gene: TRBD1
J gene: TRBJ1-6
V gene: TRBV20-1

CDR3 protein: ASSSWTSGMIGGELF
D gene: TRBD2
J gene: TRBJ2-2
V gene: TRBV7-7

CDR3 protein: ASSQAKRASGGPQETQY
D gene: TRBD2
J gene: TRBJ2-5
V gene: TRBV4-2

CDR3 protein: ASSPRHQLATNEKLF
D gene: -
J gene: TRBJ1-4
V gene: TRBV7-6

CDR3 protein: ASSGGTSGTYEQY
D gene: TRBD2
J gene: TRBJ2-7
V gene: TRBV12-3/TRBV12-4

CDR3 protein: ASSLEGSFYEQY
D gene: -
J gene: TRBJ2-7
V gene: TRBV5-1

CDR3 protein: ASRWDNEQF
D gene: -
J gene: TRBJ2-1
V gene: TRBV6-1

CDR3 protein: ASSSGGSGNIQY
D gene: -
J gene: TRBJ2-4
V gene: TRBV28

CDR3 protein: ASSLSFTGQDTQY
D gene: -
J gene: TRBJ2-5
V gene: TRBV28

CDR3 protein: ASSYSSGETQY
D gene: -
J gene: TRBJ2-5
V gene: TRBV6-5

CDR3 protein: ASSLDGNTIY
D gene: -
J gene: TRBJ1-3
V gene: TRBV12-3/TRBV12-4

CDR3 protein: ATSDLEQGDTGELF
D gene: -
J gene: TRBJ2-2
V gene: TRBV24-1

CDR3 protein: ASRVPTSGRSYGYT
D gene: -
J gene: TRBJ1-2
V gene: TRBV6-1

CDR3 protein: ASSSDTDTQY
D gene: -
J gene: TRBJ2-3
V gene: TRBV5-5

CDR3 protein: ASSLVSGGEQF
D gene: -
J gene: TRBJ2-1
V gene: TRBV7-2

CDR3 protein: SARTSSGTGFSYNEQF
D gene: TRBD1
J gene: TRBJ2-1
V gene: TRBV20-1

CDR3 protein: ASSLVWSSYNEQF
D gene: -
J gene: TRBJ2-1
V gene: TRBV11-2

CDR3 protein: ATTAEVGSPLH
D gene: -
J gene: TRBJ1-6
V gene: TRBV15

CDR3 protein: ATSRGGQGSHEQY
D gene: TRBD1
J gene: TRBJ2-7
V gene: TRBV15

CDR3 protein: SASWQGPSEQY
D gene: -
J gene: TRBJ2-7
V gene: TRBV20-1

CDR3 protein: SARGRAGVETQY
D gene: TRBD2
J gene: TRBJ2-5
V gene: TRBV20-1

CDR3 protein: SVESVVAGGYNEQF
D gene: TRBD2
J gene: TRBJ2-1
V gene: TRBV20-1

CDR3 protein: ASSKDRGYATDTQY
D gene: -
J gene: TRBJ2-3
V gene: TRBV27

CDR3 protein: SAHRGAYEQY
D gene: -
J gene: TRBJ2-7
V gene: TRBV20-1

CDR3 protein: ASRETPLSYEQY
D gene: -
J gene: TRBJ2-7
V gene: TRBV28

CDR3 protein: ASSLAGNGYT
D gene: -
J gene: TRBJ1-2
V gene: TRBV7-9

CDR3 protein: ASSLPGMNTEAF
D gene: -
J gene: TRBJ1-1
V gene: TRBV28

CDR3 protein: ASRDGNSNQPQH
D gene: -
J gene: TRBJ1-5
V gene: TRBV6-1

CDR3 protein: ASSGWEYNEQF
D gene: -
J gene: TRBJ2-1
V gene: TRBV7-3

CDR3 protein: ASSERQPYIQETQY
D gene: -
J gene: TRBJ2-5
V gene: TRBV10-2

CDR3 protein: AVGAARATYEQY
D gene: -
J gene: TRBJ2-7
V gene: TRBV10-3

CDR3 protein: ASSLRPGGQETQY
D gene: TRBD2
J gene: TRBJ2-5
V gene: TRBV5-5

CDR3 protein: ASSFSRTATYEQY
D gene: -
J gene: TRBJ2-7
V gene: TRBV12-3/TRBV12-4